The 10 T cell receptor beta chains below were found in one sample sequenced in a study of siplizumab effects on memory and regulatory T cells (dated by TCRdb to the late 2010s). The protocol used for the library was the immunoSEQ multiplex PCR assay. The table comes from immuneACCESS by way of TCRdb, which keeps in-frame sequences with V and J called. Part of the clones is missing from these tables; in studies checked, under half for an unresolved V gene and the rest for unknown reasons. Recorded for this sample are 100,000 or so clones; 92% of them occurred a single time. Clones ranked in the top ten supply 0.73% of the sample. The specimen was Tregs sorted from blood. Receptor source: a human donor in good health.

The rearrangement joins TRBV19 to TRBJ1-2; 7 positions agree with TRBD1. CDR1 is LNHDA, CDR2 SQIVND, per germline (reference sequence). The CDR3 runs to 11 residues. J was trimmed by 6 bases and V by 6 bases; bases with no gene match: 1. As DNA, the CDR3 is TGTGCCAGTAGAACAGGGGATGGCTACACCTTC. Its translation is CASRTGDGYTF. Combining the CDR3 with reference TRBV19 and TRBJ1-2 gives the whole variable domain DGGITQSPKYLFRKEGQNVTLSCEQNLNHDAMYWYRQDPGQGLRLIYYSQIVNDFQKGDIAEGYSVSREKKESFPLTVTSAQKNPTAFYLCASRTGDGYTFGSGTRLTVV.

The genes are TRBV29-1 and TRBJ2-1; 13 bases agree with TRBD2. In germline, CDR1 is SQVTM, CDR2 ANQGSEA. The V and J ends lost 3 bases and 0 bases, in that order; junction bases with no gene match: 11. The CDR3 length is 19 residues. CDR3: CSVDRWGLAGLNSYNEQFF. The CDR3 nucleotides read TGCAGCGTTGACAGATGGGGACTAGCGGGATTGAACTCCTACAATGAGCAGTTCTTC.

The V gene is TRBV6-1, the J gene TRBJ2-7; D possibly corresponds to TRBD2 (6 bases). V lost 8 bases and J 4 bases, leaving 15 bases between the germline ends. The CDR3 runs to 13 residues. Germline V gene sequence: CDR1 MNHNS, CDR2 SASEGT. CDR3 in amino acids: CASGTPDIYEQYF. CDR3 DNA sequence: TGTGCCAGCGGGACTCCGGATATTTACGAGCAGTACTTC.

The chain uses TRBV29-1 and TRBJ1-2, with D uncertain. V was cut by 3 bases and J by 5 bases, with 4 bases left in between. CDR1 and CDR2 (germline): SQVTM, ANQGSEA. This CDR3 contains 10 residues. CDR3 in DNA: TGCAGCGTTGATCGGTATGGCTACACCTTC. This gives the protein CSVDRYGYTF.

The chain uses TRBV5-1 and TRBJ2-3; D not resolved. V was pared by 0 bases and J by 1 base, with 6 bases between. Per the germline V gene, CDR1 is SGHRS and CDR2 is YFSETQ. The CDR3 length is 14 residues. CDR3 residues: CASSLVFGTDTQYF. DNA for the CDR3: TGCGCCAGCAGCTTGGTATTTGGCACAGATACGCAGTATTTT.

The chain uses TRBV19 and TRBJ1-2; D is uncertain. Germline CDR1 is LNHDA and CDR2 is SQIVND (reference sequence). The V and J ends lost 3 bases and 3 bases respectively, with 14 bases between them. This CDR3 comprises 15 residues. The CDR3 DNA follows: TGTGCCAGTAGTATGGCGACACCCGGCGACTATGGCTACACCTTC. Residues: CASSMATPGDYGYTF.

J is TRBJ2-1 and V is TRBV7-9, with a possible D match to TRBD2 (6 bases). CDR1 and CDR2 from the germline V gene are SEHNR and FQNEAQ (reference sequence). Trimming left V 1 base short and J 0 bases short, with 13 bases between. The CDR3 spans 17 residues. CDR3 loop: CASSLDMTRGSYNEQFF. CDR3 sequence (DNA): TGTGCCAGCAGCTTAGATATGACTAGGGGCTCCTACAATGAGCAGTTCTTC.

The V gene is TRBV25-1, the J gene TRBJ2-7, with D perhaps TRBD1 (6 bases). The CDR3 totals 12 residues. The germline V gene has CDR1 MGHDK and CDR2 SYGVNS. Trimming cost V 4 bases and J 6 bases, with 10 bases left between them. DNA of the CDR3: TGTGCCAGCAGTGGCCAGGGGAGCGAGCAGTACTTC. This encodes CASSGQGSEQYF.

This CDR3 reads CASSYGAGGVNTQYF. CDR3 nucleotide sequence: TGTGCCAGCAGTTACGGGGCAGGGGGCGTAAATACGCAGTATTTT. V is TRBV6-5 and J is TRBJ2-3, with TRBD1 identical over 8 bases. Trimming cost V 2 bases and J 7 bases; bases outside gene matches: 8. In germline, CDR1 is MNHEY, CDR2 SVGAGI. The CDR3 has 15 residues.

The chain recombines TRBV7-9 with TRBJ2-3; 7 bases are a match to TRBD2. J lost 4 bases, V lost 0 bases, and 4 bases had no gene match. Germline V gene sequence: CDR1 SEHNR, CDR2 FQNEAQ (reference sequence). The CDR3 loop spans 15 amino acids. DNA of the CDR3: TGTGCCAGCAGCTTAGCGATACTAGCGTCAGATACGCAGTATTTT. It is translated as CASSLAILASDTQYF.